This T cell receptor beta chain was captured by sequencing in a study of blood T cell repertoires in COVID-19. About the study: Sample material is recorded as cDNA or gDNA derived from T cells, B-cell-depleted T cells, or PBMCs.

This CDR3 spans 15 amino acids. The V gene's germline CDR1 is SGDLS and CDR2 YYNGEE. V dropped 3 bases and J dropped 4; count of bases not matched to a gene: 3. Per the original data handling: Amplification with reference gene primers provided the estimates of nucleated cell counts. Clones were sequenced by immunoSEQ multiplex PCR, and TCRdb holds only the in-frame ones, with some missing. V and J calls and clone size are as listed in that table; D and trimming were resolved from the DNA. The sample includes roughly 120,000 clones, approximately 85% of them seen just once. Sequencing used peripheral blood. This clonotype was sampled from a woman at least 80 years old with COVID-19, enrolled during active disease. The chain combines TRBV9 with TRBJ2-1, with 11 bases aligning to TRBD2. Here the CDR3 reads CASSELAGDYNEQFF. The CDR3 DNA reads TGTGCCAGCAGCGAACTAGCGGGAGATTACAATGAGCAGTTCTTC.